The entry that follows covers one T cell receptor (beta chain) sequence. The antigen is undetermined. The data originate from a study of cytomegalovirus exposure and HLA in healthy donors. Study results and limitations: Several V segments, TRBV6-2 and TRBV6-3 among them, could not be told apart and were dropped. The study found most TCR sequences rare, yet found some public TCRs in many donors.

V gave up 2 bases and J gave up 4 bases, with 20 bases separating them. The V gene's germline CDR1 is MGHDK and CDR2 SYGVNS. CDR3 length equals 17 residues. PCR was performed using 60 Vbeta and 13 Jbeta primers. Authors' methods: An analysis that came later counted 73 million or so unique TCR beta chains, approximately 9.9 million shared. Clones were sequenced by immunoSEQ multiplex PCR, and TCRdb holds only the in-frame ones, with some missing. V and J calls and clone size follow that table, whereas D and trimming were derived from the DNA. The table lists 150,000 to 200,000 clones, 60% to 80% of them singletons.

The clonotype comes from a woman aged 25-40 years in good health and CMV-seronegative. The source material was PBMCs. The rearrangement uses TRBV25-1 and TRBJ1-2; D is ambiguous. The CDR3 nucleotides are TGTGCCAGCAGTGAACCGGGTTTGGAGGATCTCCTCTATGGCTACACCTTC. It encodes CASSEPGLEDLLYGYTF.